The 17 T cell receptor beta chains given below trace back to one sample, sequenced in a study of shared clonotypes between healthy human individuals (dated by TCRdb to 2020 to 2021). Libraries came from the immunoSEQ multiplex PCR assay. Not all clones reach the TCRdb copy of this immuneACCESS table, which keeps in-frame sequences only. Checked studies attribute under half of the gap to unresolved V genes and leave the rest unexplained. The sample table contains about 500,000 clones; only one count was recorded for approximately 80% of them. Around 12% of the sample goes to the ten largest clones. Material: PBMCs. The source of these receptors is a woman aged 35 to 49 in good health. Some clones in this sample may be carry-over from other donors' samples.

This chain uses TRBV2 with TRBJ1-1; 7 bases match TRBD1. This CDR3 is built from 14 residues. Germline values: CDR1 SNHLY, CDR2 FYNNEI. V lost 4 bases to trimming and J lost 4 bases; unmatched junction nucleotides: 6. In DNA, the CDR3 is TGTGCCAGCAGTGCCTGGACAGGCGGCACTGAAGCTTTCTTT. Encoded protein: CASSAWTGGTEAFF.

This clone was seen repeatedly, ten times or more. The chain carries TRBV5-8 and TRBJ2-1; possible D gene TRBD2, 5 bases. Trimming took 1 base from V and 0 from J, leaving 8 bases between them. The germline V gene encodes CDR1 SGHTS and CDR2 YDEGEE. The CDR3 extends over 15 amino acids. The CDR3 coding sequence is TGTGCCAGCAGCTTGACGGGGAGCTCCTACAATGAGCAGTTCTTC. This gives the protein CASSLTGSSYNEQFF.

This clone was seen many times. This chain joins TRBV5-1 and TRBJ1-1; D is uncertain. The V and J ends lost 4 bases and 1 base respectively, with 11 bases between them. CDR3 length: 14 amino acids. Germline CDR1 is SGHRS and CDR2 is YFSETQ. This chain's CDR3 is CASSIMGRNTEAFF. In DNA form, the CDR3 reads TGCGCCAGCAGCATTATGGGTAGGAACACTGAAGCTTTCTTT.

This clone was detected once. The DNA of the CDR3 is TGTGCCAGCAGCTTAGGACAGGGGCGGACCGGGGAGCTGTTTTTT. Translated, it gives CASSLGQGRTGELFF. This rearrangement joins TRBV11-1 to TRBJ2-2; 8 positions match TRBD1. V lost 1 base to trimming and J lost 5 bases; unmatched junction nucleotides: 3. Germline values: CDR1 SGHAT, CDR2 FQDESV (reference sequence). CDR3 size: 15 residues.

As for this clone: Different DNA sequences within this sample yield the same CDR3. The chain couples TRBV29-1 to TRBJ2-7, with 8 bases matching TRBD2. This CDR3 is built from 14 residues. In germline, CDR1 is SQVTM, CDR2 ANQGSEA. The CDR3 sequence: CSVISGTGGYEQYF. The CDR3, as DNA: TGCAGTGTTATTAGCGGGACTGGCGGCTACGAGCAGTACTTC.

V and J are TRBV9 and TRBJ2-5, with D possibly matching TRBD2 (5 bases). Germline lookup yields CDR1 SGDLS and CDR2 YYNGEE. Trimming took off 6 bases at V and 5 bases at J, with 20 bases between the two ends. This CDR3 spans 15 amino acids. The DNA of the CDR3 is TGTGCCAGCACCCTTCGAGGTGAGCGGAGGGAGACCCAGTACTTC. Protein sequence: CASTLRGERRETQYF.

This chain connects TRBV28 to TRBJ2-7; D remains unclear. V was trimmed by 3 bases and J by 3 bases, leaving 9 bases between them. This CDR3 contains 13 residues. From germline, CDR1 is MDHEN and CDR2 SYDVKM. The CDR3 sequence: CASSLASIYEQYF. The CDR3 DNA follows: TGTGCCAGCAGTTTGGCGTCCATCTACGAGCAGTACTTC.

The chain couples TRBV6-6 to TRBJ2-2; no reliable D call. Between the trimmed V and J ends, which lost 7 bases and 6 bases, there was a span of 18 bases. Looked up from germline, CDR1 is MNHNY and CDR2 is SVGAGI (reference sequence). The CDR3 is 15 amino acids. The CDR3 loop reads CASTPTGGPAGELFF. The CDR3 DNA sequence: TGTGCCAGCACCCCTACGGGCGGTCCGGCCGGGGAGCTGTTTTTT.

CDR3 amino acids: CASSDRGNIQYF. CDR3 bases: TGTGCCAGCAGCGACAGGGGGAACATTCAGTACTTC. The J gene is TRBJ2-4, the V gene TRBV7-8, with TRBD1 matching over 9 bases. The CDR3 covers 12 residues. V gave up 5 bases and J gave up 7 bases; unmatched junction bases: 0. Looked up from germline, CDR1 is SGHVS and CDR2 is FQNEAQ.

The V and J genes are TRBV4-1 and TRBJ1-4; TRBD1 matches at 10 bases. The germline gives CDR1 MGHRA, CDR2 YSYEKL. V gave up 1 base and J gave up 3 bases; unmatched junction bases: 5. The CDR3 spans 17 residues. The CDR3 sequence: CASSQGQGAGANEKLFF. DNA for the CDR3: TGCGCCAGCAGCCAAGGACAGGGGGCTGGCGCTAATGAAAAACTGTTTTTT.

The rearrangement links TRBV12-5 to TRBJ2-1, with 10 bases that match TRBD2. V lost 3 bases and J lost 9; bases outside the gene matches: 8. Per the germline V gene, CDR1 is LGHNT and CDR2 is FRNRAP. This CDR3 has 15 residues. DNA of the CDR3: TGTGCTAGTGGTTTTGGGGCTAGCGGGAGTGGTGAGCAGTTCTTC. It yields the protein CASGFGASGSGEQFF.

Written as DNA, the CDR3 is TGTGCCAGCAGCGGGACAGAGAATCAGCCCCAGCATTTT. It specifies CASSGTENQPQHF. The rearrangement uses TRBV6-1 and TRBJ1-5, with 7 bases lining up with TRBD1. With V trimmed by 6 bases and J by 4 bases, 3 bases remained unmatched. The CDR3 has 13 residues. Germline V gene data show CDR1 as MNHNS and CDR2 as SASEGT.

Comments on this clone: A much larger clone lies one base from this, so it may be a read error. The CDR3 bases are TGTGCCAGCAGCCCAATGGGGGTGGGCGGGAGTGGTTACAATGAGCAGTTCTTC. Its protein is CASSPMGVGGSGYNEQFF. The chain employs TRBV11-1 and TRBJ2-1; 7 bases map to TRBD2. With V trimmed by 5 bases and J by 4 bases, 17 bases remained unmatched. Germline assignment: CDR1 SGHAT and CDR2 FQDESV (reference sequence). The CDR3 contains 18 residues.

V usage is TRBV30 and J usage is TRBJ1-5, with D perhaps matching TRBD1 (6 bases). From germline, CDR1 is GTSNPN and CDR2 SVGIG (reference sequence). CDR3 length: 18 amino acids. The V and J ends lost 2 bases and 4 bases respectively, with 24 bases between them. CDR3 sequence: CAWSTWVGGRGRNQPQHF. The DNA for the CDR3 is TGTGCCTGGAGTACTTGGGTTGGGGGACGGGGGCGAAATCAGCCCCAGCATTTT.

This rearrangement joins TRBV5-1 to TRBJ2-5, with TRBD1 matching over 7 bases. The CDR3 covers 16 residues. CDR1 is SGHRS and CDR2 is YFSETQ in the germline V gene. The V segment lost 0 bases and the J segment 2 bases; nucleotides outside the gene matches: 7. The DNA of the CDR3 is TGCGCCAGCAGCTTGGCCAGGGGGACAGAGCAAGAGACCCAGTACTTC. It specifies CASSLARGTEQETQYF.

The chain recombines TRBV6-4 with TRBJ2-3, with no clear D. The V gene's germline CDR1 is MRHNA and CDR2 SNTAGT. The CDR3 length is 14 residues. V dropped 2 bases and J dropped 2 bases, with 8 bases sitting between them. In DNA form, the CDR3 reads TGTGCCAGCAGTGACCGCCCTGCCACAGATACGCAGTATTTT. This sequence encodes CASSDRPATDTQYF.

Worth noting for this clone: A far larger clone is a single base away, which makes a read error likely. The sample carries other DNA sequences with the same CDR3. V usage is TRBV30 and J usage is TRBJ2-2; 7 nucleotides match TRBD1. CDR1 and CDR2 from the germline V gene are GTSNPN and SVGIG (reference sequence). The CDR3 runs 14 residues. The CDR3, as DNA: TGCGCCTGGAACCGGGACAGCAACACCGGGGAGCTGTTTTTT. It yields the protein CAWNRDSNTGELFF. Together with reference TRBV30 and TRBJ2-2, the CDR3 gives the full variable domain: SQTIHQWPATLVQPVGSPLSLECTVEGTSNPNLYWYRQAAGRGLQLLFYSVGIGQISSEVPQNLSASRPQDRQFILSSKKLLLSDSGFYLCAWNRDSNTGELFFGEGSRLTVL.